The subject of this entry is one T cell receptor (beta chain). The CDR3 has 11 amino acids. J gave up 7 bases and V 5 bases, and 4 bases lay outside the gene matches. Germline V lookup: CDR1 DFQATT, CDR2 SNEGSKA (reference sequence). This entry comes from a study of T-cell reconstitution after alpha-beta-depleted transplantation in children. Unique molecular identifiers tagged the TCRbeta library. In TCRdb, the PCR reads were re-called with MiXCR into one record per CDR3 protein. The sample records around 500,000 distinct CDR3 sequences, approximately 22% being singletons. The V gene is TRBV20-1, the J gene TRBJ2-7; 8 bases map to TRBD1. Here the sequenced sample was PBMCs, mostly from graft donor cells, taken 360 days after TCRalphabeta/CD19-depleted stem cell transplant. The source of this sequence is a boy in the first two years of life who had a stem cell transplant for acute myeloid leukemia, so the T cells may come from the graft donor. The CDR3 DNA reads TGCAGTGCTCAGACAGGGGTTGAGCAGTACTTC. This gives the protein CSAQTGVEQYF.